The clone carrying this T cell receptor beta chain was seen a single time. The identical CDR3 is also encoded by other nucleotide sequences in the sample. The table came from immunoSEQ multiplex PCR; TCRdb's copy has only in-frame clones and leaves some out. The sample includes over 90,000 clones, 81% of them seen just once. There are 11 residues in the CDR3. Trimming cost V 2 bases and J 1 base, with 3 bases left between them. CDR1 and CDR2 (germline): DFQATT, SNEGSKA (reference sequence). This sample is drawn from a study of blood T cell repertoires in COVID-19. Background on the study: COVID-19 samples from acute and convalescent phases originated in the United States, Italy and Spain. PBMCs, B-cell-depleted T cells, or T cells were the source of the cDNA or gDNA that made up the material.

Sequencing used peripheral blood. The chain recombines TRBV20-1 with TRBJ2-7; D is undetermined. This clonotype was obtained from a man aged 80 or over with active or convalescent COVID-19. The CDR3 nucleotides read TGCAGTGCTAGATCGTCCTACGAGCAGTACTTC. This codes for CSARSSYEQYF.